The present entry profiles one T cell receptor beta chain with its context. What it recognizes is unknown. The CDR3 extends over 16 amino acids. The V and J ends lost 1 base and 0 bases respectively, with 12 bases between them. Germline CDR1 MNHNS, CDR2 SASEGT. This sample was included in a study of long-term antiretroviral therapy in people with HIV. The study, taken as a whole, reports: When set beside controls, HIV repertoires had CDR3 length ranges that were narrower. Clones that had undergone expansion before ART prevailed in the repertoire throughout all time points. Gathering of blood took place between about 2004 and 2017, possibly under older ART regimens.

Investigators performed immunoSEQ version v3.0 at survey level. Per-sample TRB depth target: about 35,000-55,000 T-cell genomes. The protocol was immunoSEQ multiplex PCR, while the TCRdb copy is restricted to in-frame clones and leaves out a portion. The table includes 25,000 to 30,000 clones, more than 75% detected once. The chain uses TRBV6-1 and TRBJ1-1, with D possibly TRBD1 on 6 matching bases. This TCR came from a man aged 35 to 55 with HIV. The sample consisted of unsorted PBMCs, taken 4.7 to 5 years after starting antiretroviral therapy. CDR3 nucleotides: TGTGCCAGCAGTGAAGAGGGGGAGAGATTGAACACTGAAGCTTTCTTT. This translates into CASSEEGERLNTEAFF.